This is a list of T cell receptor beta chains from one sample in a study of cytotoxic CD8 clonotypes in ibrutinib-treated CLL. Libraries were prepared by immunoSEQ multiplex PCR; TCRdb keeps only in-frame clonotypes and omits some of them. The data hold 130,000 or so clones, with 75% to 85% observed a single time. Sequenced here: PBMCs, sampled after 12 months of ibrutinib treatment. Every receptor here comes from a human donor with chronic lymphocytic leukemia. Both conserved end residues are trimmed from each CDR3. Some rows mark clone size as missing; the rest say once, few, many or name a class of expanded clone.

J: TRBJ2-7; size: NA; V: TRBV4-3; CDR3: ASSQGTSGSSYEQY
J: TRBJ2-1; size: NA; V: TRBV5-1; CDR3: ASSVGTSGRGSYNEQF
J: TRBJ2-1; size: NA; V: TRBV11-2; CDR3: ASSSGQVNEQF
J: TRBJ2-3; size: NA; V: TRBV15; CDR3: ATSTPFMWAGGPDTQY
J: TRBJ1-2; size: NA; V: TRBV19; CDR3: ASNIRTGTSGYT
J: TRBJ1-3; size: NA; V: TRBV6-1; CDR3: ASSQRSVSGNTIY
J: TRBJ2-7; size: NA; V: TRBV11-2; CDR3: ASSFYEVEQY
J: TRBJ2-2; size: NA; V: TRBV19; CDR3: ASSRNRAGELF
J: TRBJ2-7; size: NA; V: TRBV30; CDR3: AWSSSPEQY
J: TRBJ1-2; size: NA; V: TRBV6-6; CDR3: ASSYSERGYGYT
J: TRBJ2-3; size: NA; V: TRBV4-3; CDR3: ASSLIGELSTDTQY
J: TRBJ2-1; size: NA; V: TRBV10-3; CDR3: AISESTGEGREQF
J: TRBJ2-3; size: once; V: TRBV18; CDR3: ASSPGTGWTDTQY
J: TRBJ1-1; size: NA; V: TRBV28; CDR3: ASSLSGGGSDTEAF
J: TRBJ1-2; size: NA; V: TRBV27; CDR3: ASSPGRFTGYT
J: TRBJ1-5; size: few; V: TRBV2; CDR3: AGSSIQGGQPQH
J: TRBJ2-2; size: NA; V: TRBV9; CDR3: ASSVDPQGGGELF
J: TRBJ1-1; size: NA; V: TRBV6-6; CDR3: ASSGRTAMNTEAF
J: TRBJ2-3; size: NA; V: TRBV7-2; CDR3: ASSPTRFADTQY
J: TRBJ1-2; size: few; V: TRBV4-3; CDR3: ASSPQDRGFDGYT
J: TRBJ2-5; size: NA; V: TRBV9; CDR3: ASSVQTKWGETQY
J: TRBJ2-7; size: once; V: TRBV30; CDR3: AWSVGSYEQY
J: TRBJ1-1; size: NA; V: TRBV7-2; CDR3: ASLTGTGSPVTEAF
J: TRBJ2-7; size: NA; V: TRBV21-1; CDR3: ASRGTSGRVYEQY
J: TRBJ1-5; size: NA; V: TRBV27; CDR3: ASSRIGPNQPQH
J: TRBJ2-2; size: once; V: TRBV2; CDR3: AIAEVGELF